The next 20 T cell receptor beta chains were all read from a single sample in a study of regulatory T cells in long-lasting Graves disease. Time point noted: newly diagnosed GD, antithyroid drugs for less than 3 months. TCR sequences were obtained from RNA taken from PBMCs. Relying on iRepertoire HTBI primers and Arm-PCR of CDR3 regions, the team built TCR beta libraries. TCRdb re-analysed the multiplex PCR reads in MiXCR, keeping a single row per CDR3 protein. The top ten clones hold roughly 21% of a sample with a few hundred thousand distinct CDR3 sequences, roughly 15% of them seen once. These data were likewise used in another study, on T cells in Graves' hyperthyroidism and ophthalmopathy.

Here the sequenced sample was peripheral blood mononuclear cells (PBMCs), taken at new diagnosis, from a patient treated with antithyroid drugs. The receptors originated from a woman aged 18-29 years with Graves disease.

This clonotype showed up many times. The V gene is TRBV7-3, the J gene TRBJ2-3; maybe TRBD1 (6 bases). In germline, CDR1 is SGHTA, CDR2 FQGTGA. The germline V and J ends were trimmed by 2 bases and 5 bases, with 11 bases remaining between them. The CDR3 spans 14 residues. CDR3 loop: CASSLDRRGDTQYF. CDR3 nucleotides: TGTGCCAGCAGCTTAGATCGCAGGGGAGATACGCAGTATTTT.

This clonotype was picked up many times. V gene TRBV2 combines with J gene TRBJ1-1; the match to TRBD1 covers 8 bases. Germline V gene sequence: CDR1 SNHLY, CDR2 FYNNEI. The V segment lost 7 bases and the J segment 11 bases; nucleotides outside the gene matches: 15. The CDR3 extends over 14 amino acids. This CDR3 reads CASTRRGRWMGAFF. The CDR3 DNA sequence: TGTGCCAGCACTCGCAGGGGGCGATGGATGGGGGCTTTCTTT.

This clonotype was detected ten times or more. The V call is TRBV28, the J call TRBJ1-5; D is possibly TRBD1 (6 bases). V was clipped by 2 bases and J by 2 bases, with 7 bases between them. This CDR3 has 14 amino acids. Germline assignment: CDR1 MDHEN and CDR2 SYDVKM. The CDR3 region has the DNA TGTGCCAGCAGTTTAGGACAGCGCAATCAGCCCCAGCATTTT. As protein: CASSLGQRNQPQHF.

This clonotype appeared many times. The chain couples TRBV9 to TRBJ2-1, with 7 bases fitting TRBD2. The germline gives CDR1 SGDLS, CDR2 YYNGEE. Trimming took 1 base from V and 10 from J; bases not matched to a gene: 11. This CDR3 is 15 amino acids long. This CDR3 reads CASSVQTGGGGEQFF. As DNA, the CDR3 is TGTGCCAGCAGCGTACAGACGGGAGGAGGCGGCGAGCAGTTCTTC.

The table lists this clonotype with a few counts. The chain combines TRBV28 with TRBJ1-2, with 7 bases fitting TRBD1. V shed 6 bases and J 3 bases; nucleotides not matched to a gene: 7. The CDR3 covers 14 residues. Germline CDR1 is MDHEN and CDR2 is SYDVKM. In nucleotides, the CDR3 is TGTGCCAGCAGGACAGGGAGTGACGACTATGGCTACACCTTC. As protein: CASRTGSDDYGYTF.

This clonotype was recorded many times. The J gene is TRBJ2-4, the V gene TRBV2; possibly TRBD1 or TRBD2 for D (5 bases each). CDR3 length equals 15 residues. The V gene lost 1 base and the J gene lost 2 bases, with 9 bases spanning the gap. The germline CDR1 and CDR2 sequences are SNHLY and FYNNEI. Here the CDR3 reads CASSEEGSPKNIQYF. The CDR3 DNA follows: TGTGCCAGCAGTGAAGAGGGGAGCCCCAAAAACATTCAGTACTTC.

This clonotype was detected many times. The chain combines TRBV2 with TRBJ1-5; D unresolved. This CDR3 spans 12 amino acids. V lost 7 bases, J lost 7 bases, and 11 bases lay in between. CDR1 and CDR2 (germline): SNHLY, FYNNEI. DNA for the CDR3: TGTGCCAGCAACCGGGAAGGCCAGCCCCAGCATTTT. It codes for CASNREGQPQHF.

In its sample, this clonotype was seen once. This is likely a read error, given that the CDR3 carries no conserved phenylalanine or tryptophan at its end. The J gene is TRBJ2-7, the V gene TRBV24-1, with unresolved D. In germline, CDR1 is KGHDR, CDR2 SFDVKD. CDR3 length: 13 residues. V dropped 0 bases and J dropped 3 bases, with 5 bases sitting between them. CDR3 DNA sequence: TGTGCCACCAGTGATTTGGGCAGCTACGAGCAGTACCTC. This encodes CATSDLGSYEQYL.

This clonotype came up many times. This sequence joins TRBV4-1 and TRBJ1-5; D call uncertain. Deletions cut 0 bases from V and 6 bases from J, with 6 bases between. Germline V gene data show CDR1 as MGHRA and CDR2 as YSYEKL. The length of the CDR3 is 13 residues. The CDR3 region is CASSQDRVQPQHF. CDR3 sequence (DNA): TGCGCCAGCAGCCAAGATCGGGTTCAGCCCCAGCATTTT.

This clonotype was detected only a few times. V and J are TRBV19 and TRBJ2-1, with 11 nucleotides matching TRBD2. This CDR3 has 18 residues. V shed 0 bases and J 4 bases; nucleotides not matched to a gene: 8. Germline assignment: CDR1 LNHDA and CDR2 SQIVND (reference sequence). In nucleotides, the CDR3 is TGTGCCAGTAGTATAGAGAGGCCCGGGACTAGCGGATACAATGAGCAGTTCTTC. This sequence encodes CASSIERPGTSGYNEQFF.

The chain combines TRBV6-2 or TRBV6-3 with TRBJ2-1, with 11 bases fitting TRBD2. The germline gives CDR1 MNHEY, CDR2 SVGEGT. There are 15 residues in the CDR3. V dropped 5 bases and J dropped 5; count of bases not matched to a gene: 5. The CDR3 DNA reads TGTGCCAGCAGTCGAGGACTAGCGGGCAACAATGAGCAGTTCTTC. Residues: CASSRGLAGNNEQFF.

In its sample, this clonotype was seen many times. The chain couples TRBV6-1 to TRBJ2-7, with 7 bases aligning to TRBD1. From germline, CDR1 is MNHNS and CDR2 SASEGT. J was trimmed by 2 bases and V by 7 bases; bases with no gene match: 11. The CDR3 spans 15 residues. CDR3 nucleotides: TGTGCCAGCAAACCGCTGGACAGGCCAGCCTACGAGCAGTACTTC. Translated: CASKPLDRPAYEQYF.

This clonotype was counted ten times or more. The CDR3 here is CASRYRDGTGELFF. CDR3 coding DNA: TGTGCCAGCAGGTACAGGGACGGCACCGGGGAGCTGTTTTTT. V gene TRBV3-1 combines with J gene TRBJ2-2; D might be TRBD1 (6 bases). Per germline, CDR1 LGHDT and CDR2 YNNKEL (reference sequence). Trimming removed 6 bases at V and 4 bases at J, with 12 bases between. The CDR3 spans 14 residues.

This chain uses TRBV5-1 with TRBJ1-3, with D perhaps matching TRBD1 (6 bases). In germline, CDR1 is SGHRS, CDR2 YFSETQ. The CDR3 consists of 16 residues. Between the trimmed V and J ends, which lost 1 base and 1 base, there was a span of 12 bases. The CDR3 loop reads CASSLTGAVSGNTIYF. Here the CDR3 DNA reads TGCGCCAGCAGCTTGACGGGGGCAGTGTCTGGAAACACCATATATTTT. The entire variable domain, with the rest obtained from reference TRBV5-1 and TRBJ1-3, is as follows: KAGVTQTPRYLIKTRGQQVTLSCSPISGHRSVSWYQQTPGQGLQFLFEYFSETQRNKGNFPGRFSGRQFSNSRSEMNVSTLELGDSALYLCASSLTGAVSGNTIYFGEGSWLTVV.

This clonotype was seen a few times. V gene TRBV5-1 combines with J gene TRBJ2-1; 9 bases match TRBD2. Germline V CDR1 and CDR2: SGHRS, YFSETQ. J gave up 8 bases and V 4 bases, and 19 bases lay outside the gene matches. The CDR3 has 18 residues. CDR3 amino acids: CASSLGASGGRAIDEQFF. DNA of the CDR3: TGCGCCAGCAGCCTAGGGGCCTCCGGCGGGAGGGCCATAGATGAGCAGTTCTTC.

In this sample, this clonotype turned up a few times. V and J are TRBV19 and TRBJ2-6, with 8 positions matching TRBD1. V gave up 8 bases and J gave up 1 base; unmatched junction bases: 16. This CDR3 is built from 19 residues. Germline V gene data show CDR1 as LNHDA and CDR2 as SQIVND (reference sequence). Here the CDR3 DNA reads TGTGCCAGTTGGGGTTCGGGACAGGCGAGCCCATCTGGGGCCAACGTCCTGACTTTC. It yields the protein CASWGSGQASPSGANVLTF.

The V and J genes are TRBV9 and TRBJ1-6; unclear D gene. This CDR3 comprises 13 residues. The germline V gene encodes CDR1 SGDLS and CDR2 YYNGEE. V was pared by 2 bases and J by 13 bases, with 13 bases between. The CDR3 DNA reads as TGTGCCAGCAGCGTTAAATCACTGGCTCCCCTCCACTTT. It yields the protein CASSVKSLAPLHF. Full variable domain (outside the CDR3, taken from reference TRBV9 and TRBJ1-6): DSGVTQTPKHLITATGQRVTLRCSPRSGDLSVYWYQQSLDQGLQFLIQYYNGEERAKGNILERFSAQQFPDLHSELNLSSLELGDSALYFCASSVKSLAPLHFGNGTRLTVT.

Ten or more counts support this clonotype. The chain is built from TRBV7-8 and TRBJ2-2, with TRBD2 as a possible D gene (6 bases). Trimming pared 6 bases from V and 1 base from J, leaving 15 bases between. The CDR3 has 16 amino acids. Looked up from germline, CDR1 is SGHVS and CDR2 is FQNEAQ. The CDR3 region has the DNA TGTGCCAGCAGAAACGCGCGGGACTTGAACACCGGGGAGCTGTTTTTT. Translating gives CASRNARDLNTGELFF.

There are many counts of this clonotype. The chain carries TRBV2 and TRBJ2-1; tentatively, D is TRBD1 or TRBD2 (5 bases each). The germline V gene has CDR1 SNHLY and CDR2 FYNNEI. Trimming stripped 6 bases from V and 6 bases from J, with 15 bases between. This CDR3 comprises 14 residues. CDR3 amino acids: CASSRDRSVNEQFF. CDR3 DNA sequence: TGTGCCAGCAGCCGGGACCGAAGCGTCAATGAGCAGTTCTTC.

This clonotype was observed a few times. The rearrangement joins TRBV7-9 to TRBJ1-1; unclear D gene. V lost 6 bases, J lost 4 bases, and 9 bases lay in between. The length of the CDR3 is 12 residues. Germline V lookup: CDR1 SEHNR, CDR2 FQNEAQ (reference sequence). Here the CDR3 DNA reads TGTGCCAGCAGTCAGCGGAGCACTGAAGCTTTCTTT. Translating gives CASSQRSTEAFF.